The present entry profiles one T cell receptor beta chain with its context. Documented treatment: preoperative locoregional IRX-2 cytokine immunotherapy. Samples came from a phase Ib trial of preoperative locoregional IRX-2 cytokine immunotherapy. These data come from a study of preoperative IRX-2 immunotherapy in early breast cancer. Clones were sequenced by immunoSEQ multiplex PCR, and TCRdb holds only the in-frame ones, with some missing. The sample records tens of thousands of clones, 85% to 90% being singletons. The starting material was tumor tissue, obtained after IRX-2 immunotherapy. The receptor comes from a human donor with breast cancer.

The CDR3 DNA reads as TGTGCCAGCAGTGGACTAGCGGGAAGTGAGCAGTTCTTC. It specifies CASSGLAGSEQFF. The chain links TRBV6-8 to TRBJ2-1; TRBD2 agrees at 12 bases. Germline V CDR1 and CDR2: MNHGY, SAAAGT. The CDR3 has 13 residues. V lost 5 bases to trimming and J lost 9 bases; unmatched junction nucleotides: 2.